These 2 T cell receptor beta chains came from one sample sequenced in a study of blood T cell repertoires in COVID-19 (dated by TCRdb to 2020 to 2022). The library was produced with the immunoSEQ multiplex PCR assay. Held by TCRdb, this immuneACCESS table contains in-frame sequences only and omits some clones. Under half of the omission traces to an unresolved V gene where checked; the cause of the rest is unknown. The sample records some 230,000 clones, 82% of which are singletons. The ten top clones hold over 12% of the sample. What was sequenced was PBMCs or T cells enriched from blood (not recorded which). These receptors all stem from a man aged 35 to 55 who had recovered from COVID-19.

The rearrangement links TRBV3-1 (or the pseudogene TRBV3-2) to TRBJ2-7, with 12 bases aligning to TRBD2. The CDR3 is made up of 14 amino acids. In germline, CDR1 is LGHDT, CDR2 YNNKEL (reference sequence). J lost 11 bases, V lost 1 base, and 6 bases had no gene match. CDR3: CASSQGLAGDSEYF. In DNA, the CDR3 is TGTGCCAGCAGCCAAGGACTAGCGGGGGATTCTGAGTACTTC.

This clone was observed a few times. The chain couples TRBV9 to TRBJ1-4; no firm D call. The CDR3 contains 12 residues. In germline, CDR1 is SGDLS, CDR2 YYNGEE. Trimming stripped 3 bases from V and 8 bases from J, with 8 bases between. CDR3 protein: CASSGAGEKLFF. The CDR3 DNA sequence: TGTGCCAGCAGCGGGGCGGGAGAAAAACTGTTTTTT.